This T cell receptor (beta chain) derives from a study of T-cell reconstitution after alpha-beta-depleted transplantation in children. There are many counts of this clonotype. Unique molecular identifiers were used in preparing the TCRbeta library. A single record per CDR3 protein comes from TCRdb applying MiXCR to the PCR reads. The sample holds a few hundred thousand distinct CDR3 sequences, more than 7.5% seen once. The TCR comes from a human donor who donated a stem cell graft to a child with SCID. The material sequenced was PBMCs from the stem cell graft donor, taken from the stem cell graft.

CDR3 sequence (DNA): TGTGCCATCAGTGACCTGGGGGCCAGATCCTACGAGCAGTACTTC. Its translation: CAISDLGARSYEQYF. V gene TRBV10-3 combines with J gene TRBJ2-7; possible D gene TRBD1, 6 bases. V was pared by 3 bases and J by 1 base, with 13 bases between. The CDR3 extends over 15 amino acids. The germline CDR1 and CDR2 sequences are ENHRY and SYGVKD.